This TCR beta chain was identified during a study of cytomegalovirus exposure and HLA in healthy donors. In the study overall: Among the approximately 400 genotyped donors, 65% to 85% were placed in the Caucasian-associated ancestry cluster.

The CDR3 totals 15 residues. Germline loops: CDR1 SGDLS, CDR2 YYNGEE. Trimming took 3 bases from V and 7 from J; bases not matched to a gene: 2. It was with 60 Vbeta and 13 Jbeta primers that the PCR ran. Clones were sequenced by immunoSEQ multiplex PCR, and TCRdb holds only the in-frame ones, with some missing. Of some 150,000 clones detected, 75% to 85% appear once; the ten largest clones hold about 2.5%. V usage is TRBV9 and J usage is TRBJ2-1; 15 bases fit TRBD2. The sequencing input was PBMCs. The source of this sequence is a man between 45 and 60 years old in good health and CMV-seronegative. The CDR3 reads CASSAGTSGGNEQFF. CDR3 sequence (DNA): TGTGCCAGCAGCGCAGGGACTAGCGGGGGGAATGAGCAGTTCTTC.